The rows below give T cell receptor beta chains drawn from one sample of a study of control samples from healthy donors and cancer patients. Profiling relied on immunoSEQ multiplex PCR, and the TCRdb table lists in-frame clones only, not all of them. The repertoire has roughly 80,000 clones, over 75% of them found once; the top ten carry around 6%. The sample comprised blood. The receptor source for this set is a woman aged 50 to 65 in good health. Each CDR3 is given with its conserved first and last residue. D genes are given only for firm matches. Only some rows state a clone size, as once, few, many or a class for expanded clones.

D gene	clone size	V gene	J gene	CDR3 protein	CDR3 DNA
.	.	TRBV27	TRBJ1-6	CASSLMTRADLPLHF	TGTGCCAGCAGTTTAATGACTAGGGCAGATTTACCCCTCCACTTT
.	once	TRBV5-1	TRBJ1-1	CASSLLNTEAFF	TGCGCCAGCAGCTTGTTGAACACTGAAGCTTTCTTT
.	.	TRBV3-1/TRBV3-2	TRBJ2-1	CASSRGWDEQFF	TGTGCCAGCAGCCGAGGTTGGGATGAGCAGTTCTTC
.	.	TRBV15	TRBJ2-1	CATSRGVADSEQFF	TGTGCCACCAGCAGGGGGGTAGCGGACAGTGAGCAGTTCTTC
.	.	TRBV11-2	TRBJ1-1	CASSLDQRGNTEAFF	TGTGCCAGCAGCTTAGATCAACGCGGGAACACTGAAGCTTTCTTT
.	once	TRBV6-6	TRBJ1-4	CASSRQREEKLFF	TGTGCCAGCAGTCGACAAAGAGAAGAAAAACTGTTTTTT
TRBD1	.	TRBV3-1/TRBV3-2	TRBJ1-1	CASSPRDRSTEAFF	TGTGCCAGCAGCCCCCGGGACAGAAGCACTGAAGCTTTCTTT
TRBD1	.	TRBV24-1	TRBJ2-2	CATSDPTGVGTGELFF	TGTGCCACCAGTGATCCGACAGGGGTGGGCACCGGGGAGCTGTTTTTT
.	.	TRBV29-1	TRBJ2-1	CSVDTRVFSYNEQFF	TGCAGCGTTGATACCAGGGTATTCTCCTACAATGAGCAGTTCTTC
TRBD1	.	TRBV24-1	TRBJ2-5	CATSGRGLGTQYF	TGTGCCACCAGTGGTAGGGGGCTGGGGACCCAGTACTTC
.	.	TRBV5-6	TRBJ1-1	CASSLWAGQAFF	TGTGCCAGCAGCTTGTGGGCGGGACAAGCTTTCTTT
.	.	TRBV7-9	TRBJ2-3	CASSLTETQYF	TGTGCCAGCAGCCTGACAGAAACGCAGTATTTT
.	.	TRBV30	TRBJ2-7	CAWSYGSEQYF	TGTGCCTGGAGTTATGGGTCCGAGCAGTACTTC
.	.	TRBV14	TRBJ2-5	CASSQFRDTETQYF	TGTGCCAGCAGCCAATTTCGGGACACGGAGACCCAGTACTTC
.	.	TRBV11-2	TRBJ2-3	CASSRLGRGFSDTQYF	TGTGCCAGCAGCCGCCTCGGTAGGGGGTTTTCAGATACGCAGTATTTT
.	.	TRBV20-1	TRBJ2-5	CSAREVTQYF	TGCAGTGCTAGGGAAGTGACCCAGTACTTC
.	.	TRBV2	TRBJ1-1	CASSSGLNTEAFF	TGTGCCAGCAGCAGCGGTTTGAACACTGAAGCTTTCTTT
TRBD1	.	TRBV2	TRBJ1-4	CASISGTGDEKLFF	TGTGCCAGCATTTCCGGGACAGGGGATGAAAAACTGTTTTTT
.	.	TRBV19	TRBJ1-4	CASSPVNRGGEKLFF	TGTGCCAGTAGCCCCGTGAATAGGGGAGGTGAAAAACTGTTTTTT
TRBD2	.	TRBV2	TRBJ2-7	CASGRSGGYEQYF	TGTGCCAGCGGTAGGAGCGGGGGCTACGAGCAGTACTTC
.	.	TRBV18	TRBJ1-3	CANGQTGNTIYF	TGTGCCAACGGACAGACTGGAAACACCATATATTTT
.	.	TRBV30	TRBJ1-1	CAWNRGAEAFF	TGTGCCTGGAACCGGGGCGCTGAAGCTTTCTTT
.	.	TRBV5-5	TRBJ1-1	CASSSGGRNTEAFF	TGTGCCAGCAGCTCTGGGGGCCGGAACACTGAAGCTTTCTTT
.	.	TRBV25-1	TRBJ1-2	CASNRDHGYTF	TGTGCCAGCAACAGGGATCATGGCTACACCTTC
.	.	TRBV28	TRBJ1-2	CASGDSMSYTF	TGTGCCAGCGGCGATTCTATGAGCTACACCTTC
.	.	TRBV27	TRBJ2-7	CASSPLTGLTYEQYF	TGTGCCAGCAGTCCCTTGACAGGTTTAACCTACGAACAGTACTTC
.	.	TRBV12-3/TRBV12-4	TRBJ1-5	CASRGFNNQPQHF	TGTGCCAGCAGAGGCTTTAACAATCAGCCCCAGCATTTT
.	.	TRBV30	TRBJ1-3	CAWSVIRGTGNTIYF	TGTGCCTGGAGTGTAATCCGAGGGACAGGAAACACCATATATTTT
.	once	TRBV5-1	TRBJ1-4	CASSVTGAEKLFF	TGCGCCAGCAGCGTGACCGGGGCTGAAAAACTGTTTTTT
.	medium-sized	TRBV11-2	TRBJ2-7	CASSLQGFSGEQYF	TGTGCCAGCAGCTTGCAGGGATTTTCCGGCGAGCAGTACTTC
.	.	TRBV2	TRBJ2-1	CASSEFYNEQFF	TGTGCCAGCAGTGAGTTCTACAATGAGCAGTTCTTC
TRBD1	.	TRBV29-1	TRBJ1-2	CSVVAWTGNYGYTF	TGCAGCGTTGTGGCGTGGACAGGCAACTATGGCTACACCTTC
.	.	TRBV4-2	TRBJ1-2	CASSQDGSGYGYTF	TGTGCCAGCAGCCAAGATGGTTCGGGATATGGCTACACCTTC
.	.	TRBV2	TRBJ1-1	CASSRLRDTEAFF	TGTGCCAGCAGCCGCCTTAGAGACACTGAAGCTTTCTTT
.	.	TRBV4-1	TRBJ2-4	CASSRGHDEIQYF	TGCGCCAGCAGCCGAGGACACGACGAAATTCAGTACTTC
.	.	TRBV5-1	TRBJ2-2	CASSTGHIDTGELFF	TGCGCCAGCAGCACAGGACACATAGACACCGGGGAGCTGTTTTTT
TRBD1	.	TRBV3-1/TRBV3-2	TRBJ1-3	CASSQALLQGSGNTIYF	TGTGCCAGCAGCCAAGCTTTACTACAGGGGTCCGGAAACACCATATATTTT
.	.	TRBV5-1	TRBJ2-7	CASSPSSYEQYF	TGCGCCAGCAGCCCAAGCTCCTACGAGCAGTACTTC
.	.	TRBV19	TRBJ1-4	CASTANRASNEKLFF	TGTGCCAGTACCGCAAATCGGGCTTCAAATGAAAAACTGTTTTTT
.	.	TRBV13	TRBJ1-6	CASSDRQFNSPLHF	TGTGCCAGCAGCGATAGACAGTTCAATTCACCCCTCCACTTT
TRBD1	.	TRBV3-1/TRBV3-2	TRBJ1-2	CASSQQGEVGGYTF	TGTGCCAGCAGCCAGCAGGGGGAGGTGGGTGGCTACACCTTC
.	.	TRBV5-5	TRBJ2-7	CASSLIGRDEQYF	TGTGCCAGCAGCTTAATAGGACGTGACGAGCAGTACTTC
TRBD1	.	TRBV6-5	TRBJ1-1	CATWNRGIVTEAFF	TGTGCCACCTGGAACAGGGGGATCGTAACTGAAGCTTTCTTT
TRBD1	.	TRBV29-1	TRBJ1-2	CSVERQGNGYTF	TGCAGCGTTGAAAGACAGGGGAATGGCTACACCTTC
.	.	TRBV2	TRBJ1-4	CASSENREEKLFF	TGTGCCAGCAGTGAAAACAGGGAAGAAAAACTGTTTTTT
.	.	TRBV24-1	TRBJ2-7	CATSVSAGHEQYF	TGTGCCACCAGTGTCTCAGCCGGGCACGAGCAGTACTTC
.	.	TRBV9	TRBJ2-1	CASSRDGPSYNEQFF	TGTGCCAGCAGCCGCGACGGCCCGTCCTACAATGAGCAGTTCTTC
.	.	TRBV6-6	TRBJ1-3	CASSYYRHSGNTIYF	TGTGCCAGCAGTTACTACAGGCACTCTGGAAACACCATATATTTT
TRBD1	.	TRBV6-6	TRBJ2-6	CASSPGQGAASGVSGANVLTF	TGTGCCAGCAGTCCGGGACAGGGGGCCGCTAGCGGGGTGTCTGGGGCCAACGTCCTGACTTTC
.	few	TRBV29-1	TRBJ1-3	CSASPGSGNTIYF	TGCAGCGCTTCCCCCGGCTCTGGAAACACCATATATTTT
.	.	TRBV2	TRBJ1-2	CASSETNYGYTF	TGTGCCAGCAGTGAAACTAACTATGGCTACACCTTC